This T cell receptor (beta chain) was sequenced during a study of CD8 T cells in Susac syndrome (dated by TCRdb to the late 2010s). Study-wide context: Repertoire sequencing was used to test whether CD8+ T cell activation and differentiation in Susac syndrome was antigen driven.

The research as a whole found: The study acknowledged that relatively few individuals were included in the TCR sequencing and HLA analysis.

This clonotype was detected once. There is no known antigen for this receptor. Base qualities are missing; no much larger clone stands one base away. One read yields weak evidence. The CDR3 starts with the cysteine, ends with the phenylalanine, and has 14 residues. Just the 42-base CDR3 DNA is kept, in frame starting at base 1. Taken from the germline V gene (reference sequence), the CDR1 and CDR2 loops are GTSNPN and SVGIG. V and J are trimmed by 3 bases and 6 bases, and the gene matches miss 7 bases of the junction. RNA was extracted using the RNeasy kit, and about 0.45 to 1 ug of the RNA was reverse transcribed with random hexamers. TCR beta CDR3 regions were amplified with the immunoSEQ multiplex PCR assay covering 54 Vbeta and 13 Jbeta segments. PCR amplification bias was corrected by using a synthetic template baseline for primer optimization and computational correction. For the original study's pipeline: Only productive sequences were kept, with reads annotated to V, D and J genes according to IMGT and analyzed in immunoSEQ Analyzer. Clonality was calculated as one minus the Shannon entropy normalized by log2 of the number of productive unique sequences. Public and private clones were assessed among the 100 most prevalent clones of each patient and control. A clone was defined as Susac-specific if it was absent from the healthy and MS cohorts, from 1052 published viral clones and from other ImmuneACCESS disease sequences. The public reads were run again by TCRdb, first through fastp at Q25 and then through MiXCR, and only productive beta chains were kept. Rows with a matching CDR3 protein are joined into one entry that keeps the most common DNA and genes. These V and J calls derive from TCRdb rather than the authors' analysis. For this sample the table gives approximately 270,000 distinct CDR3 sequences, of which just under 95% were detected only once. The ten largest clones capture around 0.072% of the sample.

Peripheral blood CD8+ and CD4+ T cells from healthy donors, Susac syndrome patients and multiple sclerosis patients were profiled using high-throughput TCR beta sequencing. Treatment-naive patients with stable or active relapsing-remitting disease fulfilling revised McDonald criteria were used as multiple sclerosis controls. Bulk CD8+ and CD4+ T cells were purified by magnetic negative isolation, whereas CD8+ TEMRA cells were enriched by FACS. Blood was collected in EDTA tubes and processed within 24 hours, with PBMCs isolated through density gradient centrifugation. PBMCs intended for TCR sequencing were cryopreserved in liquid nitrogen and thawed later in a water bath at 37 degrees C. The sorted or isolated CD4+, CD8+ and CD8+ TEMRA cells had a purity of 90% or higher.

Sequencing was carried out using CD4+ T cells from PBMCs. The sequence derives from a human donor with multiple sclerosis. This chain is built from TRBV30 and TRBJ1-5, and TRBD1 matches 8 of the central bases. The CDR3 reads as follows: CAWRETQGGQPQHF. The nucleotide sequence is TGTGCCTGGAGAGAAACACAGGGGGGTCAGCCCCAGCATTTT.